What follows describes a single T cell receptor (beta chain). The antigen remains undetermined. This entry is derived from a study of shared clonotypes between healthy human individuals. Regarding the study as a whole: Despite large depth, sorted-subset datasets appeared incompletely sequenced.

Measured with immunoSEQ multiplex PCR; TCRdb has only the in-frame clones, and not every one. The sample lists around 240,000 clones, just over 65% occurring once. The CDR3 spans 14 residues. V gave up 7 bases and J gave up 6 bases, with 16 bases separating them. The germline V gene encodes CDR1 SGHTA and CDR2 FQGNSA. The chain recombines TRBV7-2 with TRBJ2-1; D is perhaps TRBD1 (6 bases). The specimen was memory CD4+ T cells sorted from blood. Subset given: CD45RA-negative fraction. The receptor comes from a man aged 25-45 years in good health. The CDR3 region is CASKTQDSGNEQFF. CDR3 bases: TGTGCCAGCAAGACCCAGGACAGCGGCAATGAGCAGTTCTTC.